Below, 14 T cell receptor beta chains from the same sample are listed, as sequenced in a study of T-cell reconstitution after alpha-beta-depleted transplantation in children. These receptors lack a known antigen. The TCRbeta library incorporated unique molecular identifiers. TCRdb called the PCR reads again in MiXCR, with one record for every CDR3 protein. The sample has some 300,000 distinct CDR3 sequences, over 7% seen once. Study-wide points: T-cell counts and diversity at one year post-transplant came mainly from newly produced T cells.

The sample was peripheral blood, taken 360 days after TCRalphabeta/CD19-depleted stem cell transplant. Receptors originate from a female patient aged 2-10 years who had a stem cell transplant for Fanconi anemia, so the T cells may come from the graft donor.

This clonotype was observed many times. The CDR3 loop reads CASSLAVSTDTQYF. In DNA form, the CDR3 reads TGCGCCAGCAGCTTGGCCGTTAGCACAGATACGCAGTATTTT. The V and J genes are TRBV5-1 and TRBJ2-3; D is ambiguous. CDR3 length equals 14 residues. The germline V gene has CDR1 SGHRS and CDR2 YFSETQ. V lost 0 bases, J lost 0 bases, and 5 bases lay in between.

There are a few counts of this clonotype. This sequence joins TRBV3-1 and TRBJ2-2; D gene ambiguous. This CDR3 spans 13 amino acids. Germline lookup yields CDR1 LGHDT and CDR2 YNNKEL (reference sequence). Trimming removed 4 bases from V and 0 bases from J, with 3 bases in between. CDR3 region: CASSRANTGELFF. CDR3 coding DNA: TGTGCCAGCAGCCGAGCGAACACCGGGGAGCTGTTTTTT.

This clonotype has a count of ten or more. V gene TRBV7-2 combines with J gene TRBJ2-3; D ambiguous. CDR1 and CDR2 (germline): SGHTA, FQGNSA. The V end lost 6 bases, the J end lost 0 bases, and 10 bases lay between the germline ends. The CDR3 sequence is 14 residues long. The CDR3 region has the DNA TGTGCCAGCAGTCTGATGATCAGCACAGATACGCAGTATTTT. Its protein product is CASSLMISTDTQYF.

This clonotype turned up a few times. V gene TRBV4-3 combines with J gene TRBJ2-5, with no clear D. This CDR3 region has 13 residues. Trimming cost V 3 bases and J 1 base, with 6 bases left between them. Germline values: CDR1 LGHNA, CDR2 YSLEER. The CDR3 loop is CASSQTTQETQYF. For the CDR3, the DNA is TGCGCCAGCAGCCAGACAACCCAAGAGACCCAGTACTTC.

The table lists this clonotype with many counts. The chain joins TRBV11-1 to TRBJ2-3; TRBD2 agrees at 9 bases. The CDR3 has 18 amino acids. The germline CDR1 and CDR2 sequences are SGHAT and FQDESV (reference sequence). The ends lost 7 bases at V and 1 base at J; junction bases unmatched: 15. CDR3 in amino acids: CASNPPPARLAGTDTQYF. CDR3 DNA sequence: TGTGCCAGCAACCCCCCTCCGGCCAGACTAGCGGGCACAGATACGCAGTATTTT. Full variable domain (remainder filled in from reference TRBV11-1 and TRBJ2-3): EAEVAQSPRYKITEKSQAVAFWCDPISGHATLYWYRQILGQGPELLVQFQDESVVDDSQLPKDRFSAERLKGVDSTLKIQPAELGDSAMYLCASNPPPARLAGTDTQYFGPGTRLTVL.

This clonotype was seen more than once but under ten times. The V gene is TRBV3-1, the J gene TRBJ1-1; D not certain. CDR3 size: 12 residues. Trimming took off 1 base at V and 8 bases at J, with 8 bases between the two ends. CDR1 LGHDT and CDR2 YNNKEL come from the germline V gene (reference sequence). The CDR3 sequence: CASSQAEAEAFF. CDR3 DNA: TGTGCCAGCAGCCAAGCCGAGGCAGAAGCTTTCTTT.

This clonotype has just a few counts. The chain links TRBV11-1 to TRBJ2-3; D is undetermined. Trimming took off 4 bases at V and 0 bases at J, with 23 bases between the two ends. The germline V gene encodes CDR1 SGHAT and CDR2 FQDESV (reference sequence). CDR3 length: 19 amino acids. The chain's CDR3 is CASSSLSYGILTSTDTQYF. Here the CDR3 DNA reads TGTGCCAGCAGCTCTCTATCCTACGGCATCCTAACTAGCACAGATACGCAGTATTTT.

This clonotype was recorded a few times. V is TRBV2 and J is TRBJ1-1; maybe TRBD1 (6 bases). Trimming pared 6 bases from V and 3 bases from J, leaving 11 bases between. CDR3 length equals 13 residues. CDR1 and CDR2 from the germline V gene are SNHLY and FYNNEI. CDR3 nucleotides: TGTGCCAGCAGGAAGGACAGCTACACTGAAGCTTTCTTT. Encoded protein: CASRKDSYTEAFF.

This clonotype was counted between two and nine times. V usage is TRBV7-9 and J usage is TRBJ2-7, with 7 bases aligning to TRBD1. The junction had 2 bases not matched to a gene; V was cut back by 1 base and J by 2 bases. Germline V lookup: CDR1 SEHNR, CDR2 FQNEAQ (reference sequence). The CDR3 spans 14 residues. The CDR3 loop is CASSLGDSPYEQYV. DNA for the CDR3: TGTGCCAGCAGCTTAGGGGACAGTCCCTACGAGCAGTACGTC.

This clonotype was seen at least ten times. J is TRBJ2-1 and V is TRBV24-1, with D possibly TRBD1 on 6 matching bases. V lost 4 bases to trimming and J lost 4 bases, with 13 bases between them. Looked up from germline, CDR1 is KGHDR and CDR2 is SFDVKD. The CDR3 length is 15 residues. The CDR3 DNA sequence: TGTGCCACCAGTGACCCGGGACACCCATACAATGAGCAGTTCTTC. This encodes CATSDPGHPYNEQFF.

The chain recombines TRBV5-1 with TRBJ1-4; possible D gene TRBD1, 6 bases. Trimming took 4 bases from V and 5 from J, leaving 18 bases between them. Germline CDR1 reads SGHRS; CDR2 reads YFSETQ. The CDR3 length is 16 residues. The chain's CDR3 is CASSGQPTGGNEKLFF. CDR3 DNA: TGCGCCAGCAGCGGCCAACCGACGGGGGGCAATGAAAAACTGTTTTTT.

Ten or more counts support this clonotype. The chain employs TRBV7-9 and TRBJ2-4; D not resolved. Deletions cut 0 bases from V and 3 bases from J, with 9 bases between. Germline V gives CDR1 SEHNR, CDR2 FQNEAQ (reference sequence). The CDR3 covers 15 residues. Here the CDR3 reads CASSLATQVKNIQYF. CDR3 coding DNA: TGTGCCAGCAGCTTAGCGACTCAGGTCAAAAACATTCAGTACTTC.

There are a few counts of this clonotype. J is TRBJ1-1 and V is TRBV11-1; D may be TRBD1 (6 bases). Trimming took 4 bases from V and 1 from J, leaving 16 bases between them. Germline V gene data show CDR1 as SGHAT and CDR2 as FQDESV (reference sequence). This CDR3 has 16 amino acids. The CDR3 sequence is CASSSDPGGRNTEAFF. The CDR3, as DNA: TGTGCCAGCAGCTCTGACCCTGGGGGCAGGAACACTGAAGCTTTCTTT.

This clonotype was detected a few times. The rearrangement joins TRBV5-1 to TRBJ2-7; D is ambiguous. V was trimmed by 1 base and J by 5 bases, leaving 13 bases between them. This CDR3 is 14 amino acids long. The germline V gene has CDR1 SGHRS and CDR2 YFSETQ. The CDR3 spells CASSLSSQGHEQYF. CDR3 sequence (DNA): TGCGCCAGCAGCTTGAGCTCGCAAGGCCACGAGCAGTACTTC.